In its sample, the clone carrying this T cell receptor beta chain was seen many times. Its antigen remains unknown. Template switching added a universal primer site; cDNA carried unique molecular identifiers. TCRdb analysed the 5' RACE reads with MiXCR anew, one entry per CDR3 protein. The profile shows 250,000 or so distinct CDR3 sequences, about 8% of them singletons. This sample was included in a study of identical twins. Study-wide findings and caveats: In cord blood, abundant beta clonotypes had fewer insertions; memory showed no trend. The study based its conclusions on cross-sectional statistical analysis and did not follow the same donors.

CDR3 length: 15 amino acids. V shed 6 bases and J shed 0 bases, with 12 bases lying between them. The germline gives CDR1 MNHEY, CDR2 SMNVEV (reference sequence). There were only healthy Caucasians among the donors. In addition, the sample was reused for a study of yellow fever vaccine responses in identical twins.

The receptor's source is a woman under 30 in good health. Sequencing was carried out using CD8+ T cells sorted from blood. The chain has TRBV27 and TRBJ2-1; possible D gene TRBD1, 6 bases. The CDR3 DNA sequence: TGTGCCAGCAGCCCAGGGGTCATCTCCTACAATGAGCAGTTCTTC. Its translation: CASSPGVISYNEQFF.